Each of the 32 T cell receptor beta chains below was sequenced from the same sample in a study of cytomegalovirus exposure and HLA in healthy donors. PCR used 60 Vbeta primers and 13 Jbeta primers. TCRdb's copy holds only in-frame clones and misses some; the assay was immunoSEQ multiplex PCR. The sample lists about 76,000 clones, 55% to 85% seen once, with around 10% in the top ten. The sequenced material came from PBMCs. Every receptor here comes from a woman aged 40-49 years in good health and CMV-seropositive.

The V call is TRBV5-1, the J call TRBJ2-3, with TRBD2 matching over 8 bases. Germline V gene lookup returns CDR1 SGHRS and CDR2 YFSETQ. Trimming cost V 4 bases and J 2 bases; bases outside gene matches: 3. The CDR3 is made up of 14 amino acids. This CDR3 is CASSDGGATDTQYF. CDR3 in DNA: TGCGCCAGCAGCGACGGGGGGGCCACAGATACGCAGTATTTT.

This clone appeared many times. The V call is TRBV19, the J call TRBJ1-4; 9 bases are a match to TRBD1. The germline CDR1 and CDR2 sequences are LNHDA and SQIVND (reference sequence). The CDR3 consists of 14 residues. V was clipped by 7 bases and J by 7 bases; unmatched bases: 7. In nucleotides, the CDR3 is TGTGCCAGTACCCCACAGGGGGCGCGTGAAAAACTGTTTTTT. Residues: CASTPQGAREKLFF.

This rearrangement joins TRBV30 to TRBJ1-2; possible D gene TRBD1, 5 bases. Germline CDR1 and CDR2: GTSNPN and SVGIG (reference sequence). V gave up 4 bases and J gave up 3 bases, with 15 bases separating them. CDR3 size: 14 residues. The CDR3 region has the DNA TGTGCCTGGATATCAGGGTCCGTCTACTATGGCTACACCTTC. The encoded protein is CAWISGSVYYGYTF.

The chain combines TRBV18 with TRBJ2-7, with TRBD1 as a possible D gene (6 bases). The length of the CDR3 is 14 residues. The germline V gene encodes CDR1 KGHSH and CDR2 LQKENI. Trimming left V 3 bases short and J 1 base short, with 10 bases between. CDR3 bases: TGTGCCAGCTCACCCAAACAGGGATCCTACGAGCAGTACTTC. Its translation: CASSPKQGSYEQYF. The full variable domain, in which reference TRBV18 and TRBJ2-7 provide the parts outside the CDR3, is NAGVMQNPRHLVRRRGQEARLRCSPMKGHSHVYWYRQLPEEGLKFMVYLQKENIIDESGMPKERFSAEFPKEGPSILRIQQVVRGDSAAYFCASSPKQGSYEQYFGPGTRLTVT.

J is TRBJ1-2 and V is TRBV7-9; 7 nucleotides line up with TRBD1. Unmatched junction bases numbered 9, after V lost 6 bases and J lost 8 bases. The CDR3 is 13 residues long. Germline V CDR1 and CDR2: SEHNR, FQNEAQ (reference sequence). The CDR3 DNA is TGTGCCAGCAGTCCTACAGGGGAGCGCGGCTACACCTTC. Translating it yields CASSPTGERGYTF.

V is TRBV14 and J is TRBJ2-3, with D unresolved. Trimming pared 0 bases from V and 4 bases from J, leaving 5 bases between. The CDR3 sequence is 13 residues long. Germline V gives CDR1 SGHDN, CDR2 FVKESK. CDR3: CASSQDRSDTQYF. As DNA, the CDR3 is TGTGCCAGCAGCCAAGATCGGTCAGATACGCAGTATTTT.

CDR3 sequence reads: CASSVDIFSSGNTIYF. The CDR3 region has the DNA TGTGCCAGTAGTGTGGACATCTTCTCCTCTGGAAACACCATATATTTT. V usage is TRBV19 and J usage is TRBJ1-3, with TRBD1 as a possible D gene (5 bases). The V end lost 5 bases, the J end lost 0 bases, and 14 bases lay between the germline ends. CDR1 LNHDA and CDR2 SQIVND come from the germline V gene (reference sequence). The CDR3 has 16 amino acids.

The CDR3 is CAWRTGGNYGYTF. The CDR3 nucleotides read TGTGCCTGGAGGACGGGGGGCAACTATGGCTACACCTTC. The chain couples TRBV30 to TRBJ1-2, with a possible D match to TRBD1 (6 bases). V was trimmed by 3 bases and J by 2 bases, leaving 10 bases between them. The length of the CDR3 is 13 residues. CDR1 is GTSNPN and CDR2 is SVGIG in the germline V gene (reference sequence).

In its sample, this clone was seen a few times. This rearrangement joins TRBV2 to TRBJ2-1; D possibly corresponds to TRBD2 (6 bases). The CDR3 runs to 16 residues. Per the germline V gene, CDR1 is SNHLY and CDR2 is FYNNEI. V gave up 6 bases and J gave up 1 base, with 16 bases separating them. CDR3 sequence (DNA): TGTGCCAGCAGCTTCGGGTACAGCGGGTCCTACAATGAGCAGTTCTTC. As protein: CASSFGYSGSYNEQFF.

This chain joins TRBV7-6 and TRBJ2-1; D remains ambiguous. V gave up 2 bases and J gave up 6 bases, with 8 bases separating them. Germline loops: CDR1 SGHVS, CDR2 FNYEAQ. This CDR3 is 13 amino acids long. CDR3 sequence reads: CASSLLYGNEQFF. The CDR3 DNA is TGTGCCAGCAGCTTACTTTACGGCAATGAGCAGTTCTTC.

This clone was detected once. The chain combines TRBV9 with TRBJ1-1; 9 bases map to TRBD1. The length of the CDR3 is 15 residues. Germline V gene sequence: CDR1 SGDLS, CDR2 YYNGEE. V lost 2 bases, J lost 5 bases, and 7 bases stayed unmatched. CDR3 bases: TGTGCCAGCAGCGTCACAGGGGGCCTGGGGACTGAAGCTTTCTTT. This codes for CASSVTGGLGTEAFF.

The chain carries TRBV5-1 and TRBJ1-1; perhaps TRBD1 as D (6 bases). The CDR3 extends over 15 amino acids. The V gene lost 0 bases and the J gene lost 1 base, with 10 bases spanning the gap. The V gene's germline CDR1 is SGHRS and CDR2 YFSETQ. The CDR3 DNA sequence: TGCGCCAGCAGCTTGGCCCTGGGGGCGAACACTGAAGCTTTCTTT. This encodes CASSLALGANTEAFF.

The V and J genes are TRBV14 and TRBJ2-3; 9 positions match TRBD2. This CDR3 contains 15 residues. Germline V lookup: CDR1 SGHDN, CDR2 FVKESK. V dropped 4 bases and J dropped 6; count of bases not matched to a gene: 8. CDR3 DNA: TGTGCCAGCAGCCGAGCTAGCGGGACATGGGATACGCAGTATTTT. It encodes CASSRASGTWDTQYF.

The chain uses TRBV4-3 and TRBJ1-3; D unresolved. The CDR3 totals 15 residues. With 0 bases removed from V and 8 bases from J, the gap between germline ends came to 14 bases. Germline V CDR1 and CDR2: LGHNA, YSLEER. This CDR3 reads CASSQEAALWDTIYF. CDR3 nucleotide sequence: TGCGCCAGCAGCCAAGAAGCGGCGCTCTGGGACACCATATATTTT.

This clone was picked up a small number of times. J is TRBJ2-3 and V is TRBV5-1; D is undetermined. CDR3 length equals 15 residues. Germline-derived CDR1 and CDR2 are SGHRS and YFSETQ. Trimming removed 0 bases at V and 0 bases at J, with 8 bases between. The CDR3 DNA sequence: TGCGCCAGCAGCTTGGGCTTAACTAGCACAGATACGCAGTATTTT. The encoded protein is CASSLGLTSTDTQYF. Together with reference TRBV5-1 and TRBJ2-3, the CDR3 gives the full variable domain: KAGVTQTPRYLIKTRGQQVTLSCSPISGHRSVSWYQQTPGQGLQFLFEYFSETQRNKGNFPGRFSGRQFSNSRSEMNVSTLELGDSALYLCASSLGLTSTDTQYFGPGTRLTVL.

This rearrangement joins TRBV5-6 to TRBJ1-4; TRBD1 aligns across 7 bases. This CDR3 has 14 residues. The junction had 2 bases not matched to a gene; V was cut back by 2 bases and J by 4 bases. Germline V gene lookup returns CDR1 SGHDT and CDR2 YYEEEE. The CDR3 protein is CASSFQGVNEKLFF. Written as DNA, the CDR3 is TGTGCCAGCAGCTTTCAGGGGGTTAATGAAAAACTGTTTTTT.

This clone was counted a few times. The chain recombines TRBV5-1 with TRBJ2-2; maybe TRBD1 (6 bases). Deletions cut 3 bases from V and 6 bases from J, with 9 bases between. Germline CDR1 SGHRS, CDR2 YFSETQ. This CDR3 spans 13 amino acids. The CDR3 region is CASSWTVAGELFF. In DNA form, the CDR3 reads TGCGCCAGCAGCTGGACAGTGGCCGGGGAGCTGTTTTTT.

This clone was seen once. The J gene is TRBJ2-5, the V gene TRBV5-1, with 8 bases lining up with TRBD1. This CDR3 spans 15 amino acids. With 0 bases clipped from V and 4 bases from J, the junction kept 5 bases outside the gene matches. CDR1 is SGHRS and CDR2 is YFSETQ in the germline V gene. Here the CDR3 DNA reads TGCGCCAGCAGCTTGGGACAGGGGTTCACAGAGACCCAGTACTTC. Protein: CASSLGQGFTETQYF.

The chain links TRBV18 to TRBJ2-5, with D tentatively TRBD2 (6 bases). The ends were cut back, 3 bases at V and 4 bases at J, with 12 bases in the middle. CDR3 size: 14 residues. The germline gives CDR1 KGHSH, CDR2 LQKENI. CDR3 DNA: TGTGCCAGCTCACCCGGGAGTGTTGGAGAGACCCAGTACTTC. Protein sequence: CASSPGSVGETQYF.

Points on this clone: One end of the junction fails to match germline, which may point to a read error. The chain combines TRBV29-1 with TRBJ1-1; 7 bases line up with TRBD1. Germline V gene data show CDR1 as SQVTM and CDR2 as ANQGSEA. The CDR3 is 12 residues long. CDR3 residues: CSGVTGVEAALF. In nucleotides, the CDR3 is TGCAGCGGCGTTACAGGGGTGGAGGCAGCTCTCTTT.

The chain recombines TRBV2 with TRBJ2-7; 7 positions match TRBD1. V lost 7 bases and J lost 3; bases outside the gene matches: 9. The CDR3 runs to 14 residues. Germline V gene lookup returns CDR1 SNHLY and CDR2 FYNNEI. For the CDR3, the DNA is TGTGCCAGCACCCCACCGGGACAGATCTACGAGCAGTACTTC. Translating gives CASTPPGQIYEQYF.

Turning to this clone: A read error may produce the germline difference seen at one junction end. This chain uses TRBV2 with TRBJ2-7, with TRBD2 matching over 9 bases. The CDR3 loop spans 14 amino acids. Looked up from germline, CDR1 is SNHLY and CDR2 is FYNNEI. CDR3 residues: CASRGGTSSHEQYF. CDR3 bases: TGTGCCAGTAGGGGAGGGACTAGCTCCCACGAGCAGTACTTC.

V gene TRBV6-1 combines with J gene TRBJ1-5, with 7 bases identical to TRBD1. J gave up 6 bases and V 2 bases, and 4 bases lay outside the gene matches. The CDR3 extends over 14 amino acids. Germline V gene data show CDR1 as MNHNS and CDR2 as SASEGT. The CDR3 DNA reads TGTGCCAGCAGTGAACAGGGGGATAGTCAGCCCCAGCATTTT. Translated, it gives CASSEQGDSQPQHF.

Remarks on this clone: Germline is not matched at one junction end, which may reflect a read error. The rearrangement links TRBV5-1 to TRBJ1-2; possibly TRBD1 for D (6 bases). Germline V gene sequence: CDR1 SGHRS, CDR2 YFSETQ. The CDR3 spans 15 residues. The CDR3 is CASSLPQGASYGYPF. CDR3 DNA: TGCGCCAGCAGCCTCCCACAGGGTGCATCTTATGGCTACCCCTTC.

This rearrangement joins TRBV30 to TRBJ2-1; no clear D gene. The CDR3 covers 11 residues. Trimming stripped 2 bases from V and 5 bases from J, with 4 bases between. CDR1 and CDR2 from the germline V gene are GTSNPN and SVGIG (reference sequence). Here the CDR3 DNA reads TGTGCCTGGAGTAGAGACAATGAGCAGTTCTTC. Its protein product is CAWSRDNEQFF.

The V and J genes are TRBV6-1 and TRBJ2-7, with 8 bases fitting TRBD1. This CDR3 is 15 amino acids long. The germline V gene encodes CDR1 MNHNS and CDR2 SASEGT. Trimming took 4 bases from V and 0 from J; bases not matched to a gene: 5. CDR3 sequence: CASSGGTGSSYEQYF. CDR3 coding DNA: TGTGCCAGCAGTGGAGGGACAGGTTCCTCCTACGAGCAGTACTTC.

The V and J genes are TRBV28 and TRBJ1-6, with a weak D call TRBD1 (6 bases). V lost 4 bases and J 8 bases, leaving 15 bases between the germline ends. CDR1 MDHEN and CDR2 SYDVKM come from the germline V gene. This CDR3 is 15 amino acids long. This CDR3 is CASSSLRGLDSPLHF. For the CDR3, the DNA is TGTGCCAGCAGTTCGTTAAGGGGGTTGGATTCACCCCTCCACTTT.

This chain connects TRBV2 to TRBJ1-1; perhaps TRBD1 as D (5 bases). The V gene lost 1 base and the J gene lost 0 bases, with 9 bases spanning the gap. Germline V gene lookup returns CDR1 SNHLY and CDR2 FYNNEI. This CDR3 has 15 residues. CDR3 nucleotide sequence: TGTGCCAGCAGTGAAGAGGGGATGATGAACACTGAAGCTTTCTTT. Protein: CASSEEGMMNTEAFF.

Here the CDR3 reads CAWSKQSSGNTIYF. The CDR3 DNA reads as TGTGCCTGGAGCAAACAGAGCTCTGGAAACACCATATATTTT. J is TRBJ1-3 and V is TRBV30; D is undetermined. The V end lost 3 bases, the J end lost 0 bases, and 9 bases lay between the germline ends. The CDR3 has 14 amino acids. Germline V gene data show CDR1 as GTSNPN and CDR2 as SVGIG (reference sequence).

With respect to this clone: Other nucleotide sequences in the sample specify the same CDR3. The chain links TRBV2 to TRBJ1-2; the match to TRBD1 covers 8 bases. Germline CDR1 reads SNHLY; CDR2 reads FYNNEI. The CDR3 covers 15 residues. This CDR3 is CAISAQPGQVYGYTF. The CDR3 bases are TGTGCTATCAGTGCACAACCGGGACAGGTCTATGGCTACACCTTC.

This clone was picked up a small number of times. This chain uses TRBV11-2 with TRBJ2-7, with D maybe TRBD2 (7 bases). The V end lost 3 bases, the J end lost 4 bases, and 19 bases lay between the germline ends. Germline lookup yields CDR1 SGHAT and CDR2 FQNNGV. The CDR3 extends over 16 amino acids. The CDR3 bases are TGTGCCAGCAGCTTCGGCCGGGGGGCGCTGGTGTACGAGCAGTACTTC. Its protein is CASSFGRGALVYEQYF.

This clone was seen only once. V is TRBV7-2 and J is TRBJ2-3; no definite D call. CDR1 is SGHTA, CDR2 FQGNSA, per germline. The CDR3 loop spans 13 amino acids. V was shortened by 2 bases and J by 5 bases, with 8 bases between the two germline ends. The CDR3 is CASSLYTEDTQYF. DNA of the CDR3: TGTGCCAGCAGCTTATACACCGAAGATACGCAGTATTTT.